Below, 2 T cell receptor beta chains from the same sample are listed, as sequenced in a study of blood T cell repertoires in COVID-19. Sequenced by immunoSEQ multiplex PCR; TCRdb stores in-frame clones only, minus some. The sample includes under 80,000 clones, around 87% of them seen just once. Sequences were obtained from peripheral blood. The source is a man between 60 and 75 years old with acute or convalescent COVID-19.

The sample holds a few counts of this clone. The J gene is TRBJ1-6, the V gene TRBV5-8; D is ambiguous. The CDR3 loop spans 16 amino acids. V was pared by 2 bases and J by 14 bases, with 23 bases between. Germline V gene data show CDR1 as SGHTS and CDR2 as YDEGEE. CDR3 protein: CASSLKGIRVPWTLHF. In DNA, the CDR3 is TGTGCCAGCAGCTTAAAAGGTATACGGGTTCCTTGGACCCTCCACTTT.

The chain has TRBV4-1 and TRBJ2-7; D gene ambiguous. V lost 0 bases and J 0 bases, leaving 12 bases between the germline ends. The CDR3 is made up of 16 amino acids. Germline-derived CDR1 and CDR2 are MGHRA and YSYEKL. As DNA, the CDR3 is TGCGCCAGCAGCCAAGAGGTGAGTCAGGCCTCCTACGAGCAGTACTTC. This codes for CASSQEVSQASYEQYF.